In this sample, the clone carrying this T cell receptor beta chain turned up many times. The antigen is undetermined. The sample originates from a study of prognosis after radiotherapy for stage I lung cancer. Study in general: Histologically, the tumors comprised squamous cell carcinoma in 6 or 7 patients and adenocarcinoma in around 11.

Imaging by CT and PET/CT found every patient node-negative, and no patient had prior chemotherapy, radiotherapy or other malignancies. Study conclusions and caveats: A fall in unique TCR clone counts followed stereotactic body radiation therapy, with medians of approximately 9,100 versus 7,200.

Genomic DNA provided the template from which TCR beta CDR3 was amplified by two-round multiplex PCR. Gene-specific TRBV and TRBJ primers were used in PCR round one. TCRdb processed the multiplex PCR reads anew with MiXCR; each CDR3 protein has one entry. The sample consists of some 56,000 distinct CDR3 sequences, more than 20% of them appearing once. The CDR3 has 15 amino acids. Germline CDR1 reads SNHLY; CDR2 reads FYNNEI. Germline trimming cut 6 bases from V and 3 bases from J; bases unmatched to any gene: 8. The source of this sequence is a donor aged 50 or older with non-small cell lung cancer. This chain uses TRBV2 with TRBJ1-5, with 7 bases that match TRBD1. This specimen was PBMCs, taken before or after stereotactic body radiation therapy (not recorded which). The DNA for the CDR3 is TGTGCCAGCAGACTCCGACAGGGCGACAATCAGCCCCAGCATTTT. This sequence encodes CASRLRQGDNQPQHF. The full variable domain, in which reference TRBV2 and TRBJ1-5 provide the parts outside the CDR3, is EPEVTQTPSHQVTQMGQEVILRCVPISNHLYFYWYRQILGQKVEFLVSFYNNEISEKSEIFDDQFSVERPDGSNFTLKIRSTKLEDSAMYFCASRLRQGDNQPQHFGDGTRLSIL.